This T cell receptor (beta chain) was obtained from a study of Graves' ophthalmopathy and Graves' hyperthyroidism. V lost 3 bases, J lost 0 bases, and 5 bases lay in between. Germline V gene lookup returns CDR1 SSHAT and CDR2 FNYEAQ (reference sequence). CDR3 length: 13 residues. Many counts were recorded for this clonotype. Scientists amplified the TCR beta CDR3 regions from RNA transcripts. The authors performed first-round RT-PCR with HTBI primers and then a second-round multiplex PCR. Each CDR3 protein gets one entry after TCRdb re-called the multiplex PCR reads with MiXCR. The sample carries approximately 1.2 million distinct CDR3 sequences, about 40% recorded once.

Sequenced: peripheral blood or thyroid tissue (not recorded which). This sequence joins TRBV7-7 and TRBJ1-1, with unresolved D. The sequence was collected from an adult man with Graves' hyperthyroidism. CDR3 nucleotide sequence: TGTGCCAGCAGCTTTAATGTGAACACTGAAGCTTTCTTT. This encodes CASSFNVNTEAFF.